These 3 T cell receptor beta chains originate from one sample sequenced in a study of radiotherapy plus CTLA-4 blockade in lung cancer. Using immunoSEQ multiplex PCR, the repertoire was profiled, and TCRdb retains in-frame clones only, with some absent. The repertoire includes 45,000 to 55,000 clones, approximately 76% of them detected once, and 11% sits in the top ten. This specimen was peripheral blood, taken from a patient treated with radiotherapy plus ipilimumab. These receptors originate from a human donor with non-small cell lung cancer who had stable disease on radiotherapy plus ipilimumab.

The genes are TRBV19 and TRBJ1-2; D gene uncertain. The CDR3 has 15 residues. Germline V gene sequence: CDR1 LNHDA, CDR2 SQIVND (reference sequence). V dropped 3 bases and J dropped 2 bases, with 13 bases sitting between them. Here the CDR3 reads CASSMWLGWNYGYTF. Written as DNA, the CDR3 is TGTGCCAGTAGTATGTGGCTGGGATGGAACTATGGCTACACCTTC.

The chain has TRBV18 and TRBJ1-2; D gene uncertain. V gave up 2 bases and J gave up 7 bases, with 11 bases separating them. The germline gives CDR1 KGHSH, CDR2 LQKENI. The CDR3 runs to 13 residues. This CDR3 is CASSPWTAGGYTF. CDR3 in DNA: TGTGCCAGCTCACCATGGACGGCTGGTGGCTACACCTTC.

The CDR3 loop is CASSATGRANQPQHF. CDR3 DNA sequence: TGTGCCAGCAGCGCCACAGGGAGGGCCAATCAGCCCCAGCATTTT. The V and J genes are TRBV9 and TRBJ1-5; a possible D gene is TRBD1 (6 bases). The CDR3 covers 15 residues. Trimming removed 3 bases from V and 3 bases from J, with 13 bases in between. Germline lookup yields CDR1 SGDLS and CDR2 YYNGEE.